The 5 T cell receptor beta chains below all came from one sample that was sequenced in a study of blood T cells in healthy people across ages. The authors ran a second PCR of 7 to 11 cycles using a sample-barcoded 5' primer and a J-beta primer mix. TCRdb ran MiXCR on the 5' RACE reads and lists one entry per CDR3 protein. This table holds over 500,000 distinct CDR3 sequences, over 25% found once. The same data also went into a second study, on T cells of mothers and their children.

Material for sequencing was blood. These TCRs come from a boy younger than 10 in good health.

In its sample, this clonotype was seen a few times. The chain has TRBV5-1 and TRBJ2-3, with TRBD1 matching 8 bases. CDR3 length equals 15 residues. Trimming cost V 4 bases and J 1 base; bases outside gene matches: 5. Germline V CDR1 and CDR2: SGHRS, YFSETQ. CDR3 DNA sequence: TGCGCCAGCAGCCCCCACAGGGGGGGCACAGATACGCAGTATTTT. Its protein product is CASSPHRGGTDTQYF.

This CDR3 is CASMGLADNEQFF. The DNA of the CDR3 is TGTGCCAGTATGGGACTAGCGGACAATGAGCAGTTCTTC. The V call is TRBV19, the J call TRBJ2-1, with 11 bases matching TRBD2. The CDR3 runs to 13 residues. Germline CDR1 and CDR2: LNHDA and SQIVND (reference sequence). The V gene end was trimmed by 7 bases and the J gene end by 5 bases; junction bases not matched to a gene: 1.

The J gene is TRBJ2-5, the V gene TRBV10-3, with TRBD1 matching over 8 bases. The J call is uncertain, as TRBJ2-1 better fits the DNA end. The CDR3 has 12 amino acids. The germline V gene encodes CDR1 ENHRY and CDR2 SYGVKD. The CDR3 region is CAIDTGGNEQFF. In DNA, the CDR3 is TGTGCCATCGACACAGGGGGCAATGAGCAGTTCTTC.

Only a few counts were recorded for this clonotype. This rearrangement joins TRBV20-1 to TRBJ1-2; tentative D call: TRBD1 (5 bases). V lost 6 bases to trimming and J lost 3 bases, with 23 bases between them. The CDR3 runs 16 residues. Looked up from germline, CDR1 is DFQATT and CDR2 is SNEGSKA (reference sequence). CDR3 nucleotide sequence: TGCAGTGCCCTCGCCCCAAGGCACCCGGGGGACTATGGCTACACCTTC. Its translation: CSALAPRHPGDYGYTF.

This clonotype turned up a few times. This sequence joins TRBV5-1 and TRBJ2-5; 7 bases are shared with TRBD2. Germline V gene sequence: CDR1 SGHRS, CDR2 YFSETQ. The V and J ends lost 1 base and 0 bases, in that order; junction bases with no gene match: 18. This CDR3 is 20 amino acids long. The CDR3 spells CASSLKVVVSGATHQETQYF. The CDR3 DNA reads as TGCGCCAGCAGCTTGAAAGTGGTGGTGAGCGGGGCTACGCACCAAGAGACCCAGTACTTC.